A single sample gave rise to the 25 T cell receptor beta chains below, sequenced in a study of STAT5B mutations in CD4+ large granular lymphocyte leukemia. Libraries were prepared by immunoSEQ multiplex PCR; TCRdb keeps only in-frame clonotypes and omits some of them. The repertoire holds some 38,000 clones, with under 85% as singletons. The sample consisted of CD4+ T cells from blood buffy coats. These receptors were obtained from a human donor in good health.

The chain joins TRBV7-9 to TRBJ2-1, with D tentatively TRBD1 (6 bases). Trimming cost V 6 bases and J 1 base, with 19 bases left between them. This CDR3 contains 17 residues. From germline, CDR1 is SEHNR and CDR2 FQNEAQ (reference sequence). The CDR3, as DNA: TGTGCCAGCAGGCCCTTGGCGGCAGGGGCGTCCTACAATGAGCAGTTCTTC. Translation: CASRPLAAGASYNEQFF.

The gene calls are TRBV27 and TRBJ1-5, with TRBD1 matching 7 bases. The V segment lost 6 bases and the J segment 6 bases; nucleotides outside the gene matches: 2. CDR3 length equals 12 residues. CDR1 and CDR2 from the germline V gene are MNHEY and SMNVEV (reference sequence). DNA for the CDR3: TGTGCCAGCAGGACAGGGCCTCAGCCCCAGCATTTT. Translated, it gives CASRTGPQPQHF.

This chain links TRBV27 with TRBJ1-4, with 8 bases fitting TRBD1. The CDR3 is 14 residues long. CDR1 is MNHEY and CDR2 is SMNVEV in the germline V gene (reference sequence). V lost 5 bases and J lost 8; bases outside the gene matches: 7. For the CDR3, the DNA is TGTGCCAGCAGTCGGAGGACAGGGAACGAAAAACTGTTTTTT. Translation gives CASSRRTGNEKLFF.

In nucleotides, the CDR3 is TGTGCCAGTAGAGAAGGGCCGGCCCAGTACTTC. It codes for CASREGPAQYF. The rearrangement joins TRBV19 to TRBJ2-5; D is unclear. V was cut by 6 bases and J by 9 bases, with 11 bases left in between. This CDR3 is built from 11 residues. From germline, CDR1 is LNHDA and CDR2 SQIVND (reference sequence).

This clone occurred a few times. The chain links TRBV2 to TRBJ1-2; D call uncertain. The V gene's germline CDR1 is SNHLY and CDR2 FYNNEI. The V gene lost 9 bases and the J gene lost 2 bases, with 13 bases spanning the gap. The CDR3 loop spans 13 amino acids. The CDR3 sequence: CASGREINYGYTF. The CDR3 DNA is TGTGCCAGTGGGAGAGAAATCAACTATGGCTACACCTTC.

This clone was detected a few times. The chain links TRBV7-2 to TRBJ1-2; D gene uncertain. The CDR3 covers 12 residues. Germline V CDR1 and CDR2: SGHTA, FQGNSA. Trimming shortened V by 5 bases and J by 5 bases, and 9 bases separated the two germline ends. The CDR3 nucleotides read TGTGCCAGCAGCCCCCGGGAGTATGGCTACACCTTC. Its translation is CASSPREYGYTF.

This clone was seen a handful of times. This chain links TRBV10-3 with TRBJ1-2; maybe TRBD1 (5 bases). There are 14 residues in the CDR3. V was pared by 6 bases and J by 2 bases, with 13 bases between. Germline V gene lookup returns CDR1 ENHRY and CDR2 SYGVKD. CDR3 loop: CAIRAGRENYGYTF. CDR3 in DNA: TGTGCCATCAGGGCAGGGAGGGAGAACTATGGCTACACCTTC.

The chain recombines TRBV5-4 with TRBJ2-7; D is unclear. Germline-derived CDR1 and CDR2 are SGHNT and YYREEE (reference sequence). Trimming left V 2 bases short and J 4 bases short, with 7 bases between. The CDR3 runs 12 residues. CDR3 coding DNA: TGTGCCAGCAGCTTAACGGGTTACGAGCAGTACTTC. Encoded protein: CASSLTGYEQYF.

The chain joins TRBV10-3 to TRBJ1-5, with TRBD1 matching over 10 bases. Germline loops: CDR1 ENHRY, CDR2 SYGVKD. This CDR3 is 16 amino acids long. V was pared by 0 bases and J by 4 bases, with 3 bases of the junction left unmatched. The CDR3, as DNA: TGTGCCATCAGTGAGTCGGGACAGGGGCCAAATCAGCCCCAGCATTTT. Translation: CAISESGQGPNQPQHF.

The chain recombines TRBV11-3 with TRBJ2-1; D gene uncertain. This CDR3 contains 12 residues. CDR1 and CDR2 (germline): SGHNT, YENEEA. Between the trimmed V and J ends, which lost 2 bases and 1 base, there was a span of 0 bases. CDR3 nucleotides: TGTGCCAGCAGCTTATCCTACAATGAGCAGTTCTTC. Amino acid sequence: CASSLSYNEQFF.

This sequence joins TRBV7-2 and TRBJ1-4; 11 bases agree with TRBD1. The CDR3 is 16 residues long. V gave up 5 bases and J gave up 5 bases; unmatched junction bases: 7. CDR1 SGHTA and CDR2 FQGNSA come from the germline V gene. CDR3 coding DNA: TGTGCCAGCAGCCGAGGGGGACAGGGGGGGAATGAAAAACTGTTTTTT. This codes for CASSRGGQGGNEKLFF.

The CDR3 nucleotides are TGCGCCAGCAGCTGGGACACCGGGGAGCTGTTTTTT. It encodes CASSWDTGELFF. The J gene is TRBJ2-2, the V gene TRBV5-1; D unclear. The V and J ends lost 3 bases and 3 bases respectively, with 3 bases between them. Germline loops: CDR1 SGHRS, CDR2 YFSETQ. This CDR3 contains 12 residues.

This chain connects TRBV4-3 to TRBJ1-2; no firm D call. V was clipped by 0 bases and J by 4 bases, with 9 bases between them. Germline-derived CDR1 and CDR2 are LGHNA and YSLEER. The CDR3 is 14 amino acids. DNA for the CDR3: TGCGCCAGCAGCCAAGAGGGGAGTGGCTATGGCTACACCTTC. Translated: CASSQEGSGYGYTF.

The genes are TRBV19 and TRBJ2-7; 7 nucleotides line up with TRBD1. Germline V gene sequence: CDR1 LNHDA, CDR2 SQIVND (reference sequence). V shed 1 base and J 10 bases; nucleotides not matched to a gene: 10. CDR3 length: 14 residues. The CDR3 reads CASSIGDRQGSQYF. The CDR3 DNA follows: TGTGCCAGTAGTATAGGGGATAGACAGGGAAGCCAGTACTTC.

This clone was counted between two and nine times. This chain joins TRBV11-3 and TRBJ1-1, with D perhaps matching TRBD1 (6 bases). Trimming took off 5 bases at V and 3 bases at J, with 16 bases between the two ends. Germline loops: CDR1 SGHNT, CDR2 YENEEA. The CDR3 is 15 residues long. The DNA for the CDR3 is TGTGCCAGCAGCCCCAGTCAGGGGAGGGACACTGAAGCTTTCTTT. It is translated as CASSPSQGRDTEAFF.

The V call is TRBV7-3, the J call TRBJ2-3, with D possibly being TRBD1 (6 bases). The V and J ends lost 5 bases and 2 bases respectively, with 11 bases between them. CDR3 length: 14 amino acids. The V gene's germline CDR1 is SGHTA and CDR2 FQGTGA. CDR3 coding DNA: TGTGCCAGCAGCCCCGGACAGCCCACAGATACGCAGTATTTT. It translates to CASSPGQPTDTQYF. The whole variable domain, remainder taken from reference TRBV7-3 and TRBJ2-3, is GAGVSQTPSNKVTEKGKYVELRCDPISGHTALYWYRQSLGQGPEFLIYFQGTGAADDSGLPNDRFFAVRPEGSVSTLKIQRTERGDSAVYLCASSPGQPTDTQYFGPGTRLTVL.

In DNA form, the CDR3 reads TGTGCCAGCAGACAGGGACCGGTCGCGAACTATGGCTACACCTTC. It specifies CASRQGPVANYGYTF. This sequence joins TRBV5-6 and TRBJ1-2, with D tentatively TRBD1 (6 bases). Germline V gene lookup returns CDR1 SGHDT and CDR2 YYEEEE. The CDR3 is made up of 15 amino acids. With 5 bases removed from V and 2 bases from J, the gap between germline ends came to 16 bases. The full variable domain, in which reference TRBV5-6 and TRBJ1-2 provide the parts outside the CDR3, is DAGVTQSPTHLIKTRGQQVTLRCSPKSGHDTVSWYQQALGQGPQFIFQYYEEEERQRGNFPDRFSGHQFPNYSSELNVNALLLGDSALYLCASRQGPVANYGYTFGSGTRLTVV.

The J gene is TRBJ1-2, the V gene TRBV9; D not resolved. The CDR3 contains 15 residues. In germline, CDR1 is SGDLS, CDR2 YYNGEE. V was cut by 3 bases and J by 0 bases, with 12 bases left in between. The chain's CDR3 is CASSASGSPNYGYTF. CDR3 nucleotide sequence: TGTGCCAGCAGCGCCTCCGGGTCGCCTAACTATGGCTACACCTTC.

The V and J genes are TRBV18 and TRBJ2-3; weak D call: TRBD1 (6 bases). Trimming stripped 2 bases from V and 0 bases from J, with 9 bases between. The CDR3 length is 15 residues. Germline V gene sequence: CDR1 KGHSH, CDR2 LQKENI. The CDR3 region is CASSPRQGSTDTQYF. For the CDR3, the DNA is TGTGCCAGCTCACCAAGGCAGGGGAGCACAGATACGCAGTATTTT.

The gene calls are TRBV27 and TRBJ2-3; 7 bases are a match to TRBD1. J was trimmed by 5 bases and V by 6 bases; bases with no gene match: 8. Germline loops: CDR1 MNHEY, CDR2 SMNVEV (reference sequence). The CDR3 is made up of 14 amino acids. In DNA form, the CDR3 reads TGTGCCAGCAGAGATGAGACAGGGAAAGATACGCAGTATTTT. Translating gives CASRDETGKDTQYF.

The rearrangement links TRBV5-8 to TRBJ2-1, with D hard to call. The germline CDR1 and CDR2 sequences are SGHTS and YDEGEE. Trimming removed 0 bases from V and 1 base from J, with 8 bases in between. The CDR3 contains 15 residues. The CDR3 DNA follows: TGTGCCAGCAGCTTGGCCCTAGATTCCTACAATGAGCAGTTCTTC. This gives the protein CASSLALDSYNEQFF.

This rearrangement joins TRBV7-2 to TRBJ2-3; D is undetermined. Trimming cost V 4 bases and J 3 bases, with 5 bases left between them. CDR1 is SGHTA, CDR2 FQGNSA, per germline. The CDR3 covers 12 residues. CDR3 loop: CASSSETDTQYF. For the CDR3, the DNA is TGTGCCAGCAGCTCCGAGACAGATACGCAGTATTTT.

This sequence joins TRBV5-1 and TRBJ2-1; tentative D call: TRBD2 (6 bases). The CDR3 is made up of 17 amino acids. Deletions cut 0 bases from V and 2 bases from J, with 15 bases between. The V gene's germline CDR1 is SGHRS and CDR2 YFSETQ. This CDR3 is CASSLALRRGTYNEQFF. The CDR3 nucleotides are TGCGCCAGCAGCTTGGCTCTACGGCGGGGTACCTACAATGAGCAGTTCTTC.

The chain carries TRBV21-1 and TRBJ2-7. TRBV21-1 is a pseudogene segment. The CDR3 has 12 residues. The CDR3 DNA follows: TGTGCCAGCAGTCAAAGGTCCTACGAGCAGTACTTC. It yields the protein CASSQRSYEQYF.

The rearrangement joins TRBV7-2 to TRBJ1-3, with 9 bases lining up with TRBD1. The trim removed 6 bases at V and 6 bases at J, leaving 9 bases unmatched. The germline V gene has CDR1 SGHTA and CDR2 FQGNSA. The CDR3 totals 15 residues. The CDR3 bases are TGTGCCAGCAGAGCGACCGGGACAGGGCTAAACACCATATATTTT. Amino acids: CASRATGTGLNTIYF. Filled out from reference TRBV7-2 and TRBJ1-3, the complete variable domain reads GAGVSQSPSNKVTEKGKDVELRCDPISGHTALYWYRQSLGQGLEFLIYFQGNSAPDKSGLPSDRFSAERTGGSVSTLTIQRTQQEDSAVYLCASRATGTGLNTIYFGEGSWLTVV.